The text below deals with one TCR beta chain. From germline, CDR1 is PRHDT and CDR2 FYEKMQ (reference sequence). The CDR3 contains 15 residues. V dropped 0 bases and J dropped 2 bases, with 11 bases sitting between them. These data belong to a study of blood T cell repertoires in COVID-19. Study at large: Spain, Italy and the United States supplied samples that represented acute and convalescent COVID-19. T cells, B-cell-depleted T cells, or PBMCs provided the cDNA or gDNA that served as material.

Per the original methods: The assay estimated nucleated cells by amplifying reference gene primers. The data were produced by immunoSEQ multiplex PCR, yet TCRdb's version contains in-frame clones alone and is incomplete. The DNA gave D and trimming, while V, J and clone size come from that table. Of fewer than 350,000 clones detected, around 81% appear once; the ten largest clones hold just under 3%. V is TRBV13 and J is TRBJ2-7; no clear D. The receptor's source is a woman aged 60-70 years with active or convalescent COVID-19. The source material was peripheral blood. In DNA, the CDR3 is TGTGCCAGCAGCTTAGGAACTCCCTCTACCTACGAGCAGTACTTC. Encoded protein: CASSLGTPSTYEQYF.